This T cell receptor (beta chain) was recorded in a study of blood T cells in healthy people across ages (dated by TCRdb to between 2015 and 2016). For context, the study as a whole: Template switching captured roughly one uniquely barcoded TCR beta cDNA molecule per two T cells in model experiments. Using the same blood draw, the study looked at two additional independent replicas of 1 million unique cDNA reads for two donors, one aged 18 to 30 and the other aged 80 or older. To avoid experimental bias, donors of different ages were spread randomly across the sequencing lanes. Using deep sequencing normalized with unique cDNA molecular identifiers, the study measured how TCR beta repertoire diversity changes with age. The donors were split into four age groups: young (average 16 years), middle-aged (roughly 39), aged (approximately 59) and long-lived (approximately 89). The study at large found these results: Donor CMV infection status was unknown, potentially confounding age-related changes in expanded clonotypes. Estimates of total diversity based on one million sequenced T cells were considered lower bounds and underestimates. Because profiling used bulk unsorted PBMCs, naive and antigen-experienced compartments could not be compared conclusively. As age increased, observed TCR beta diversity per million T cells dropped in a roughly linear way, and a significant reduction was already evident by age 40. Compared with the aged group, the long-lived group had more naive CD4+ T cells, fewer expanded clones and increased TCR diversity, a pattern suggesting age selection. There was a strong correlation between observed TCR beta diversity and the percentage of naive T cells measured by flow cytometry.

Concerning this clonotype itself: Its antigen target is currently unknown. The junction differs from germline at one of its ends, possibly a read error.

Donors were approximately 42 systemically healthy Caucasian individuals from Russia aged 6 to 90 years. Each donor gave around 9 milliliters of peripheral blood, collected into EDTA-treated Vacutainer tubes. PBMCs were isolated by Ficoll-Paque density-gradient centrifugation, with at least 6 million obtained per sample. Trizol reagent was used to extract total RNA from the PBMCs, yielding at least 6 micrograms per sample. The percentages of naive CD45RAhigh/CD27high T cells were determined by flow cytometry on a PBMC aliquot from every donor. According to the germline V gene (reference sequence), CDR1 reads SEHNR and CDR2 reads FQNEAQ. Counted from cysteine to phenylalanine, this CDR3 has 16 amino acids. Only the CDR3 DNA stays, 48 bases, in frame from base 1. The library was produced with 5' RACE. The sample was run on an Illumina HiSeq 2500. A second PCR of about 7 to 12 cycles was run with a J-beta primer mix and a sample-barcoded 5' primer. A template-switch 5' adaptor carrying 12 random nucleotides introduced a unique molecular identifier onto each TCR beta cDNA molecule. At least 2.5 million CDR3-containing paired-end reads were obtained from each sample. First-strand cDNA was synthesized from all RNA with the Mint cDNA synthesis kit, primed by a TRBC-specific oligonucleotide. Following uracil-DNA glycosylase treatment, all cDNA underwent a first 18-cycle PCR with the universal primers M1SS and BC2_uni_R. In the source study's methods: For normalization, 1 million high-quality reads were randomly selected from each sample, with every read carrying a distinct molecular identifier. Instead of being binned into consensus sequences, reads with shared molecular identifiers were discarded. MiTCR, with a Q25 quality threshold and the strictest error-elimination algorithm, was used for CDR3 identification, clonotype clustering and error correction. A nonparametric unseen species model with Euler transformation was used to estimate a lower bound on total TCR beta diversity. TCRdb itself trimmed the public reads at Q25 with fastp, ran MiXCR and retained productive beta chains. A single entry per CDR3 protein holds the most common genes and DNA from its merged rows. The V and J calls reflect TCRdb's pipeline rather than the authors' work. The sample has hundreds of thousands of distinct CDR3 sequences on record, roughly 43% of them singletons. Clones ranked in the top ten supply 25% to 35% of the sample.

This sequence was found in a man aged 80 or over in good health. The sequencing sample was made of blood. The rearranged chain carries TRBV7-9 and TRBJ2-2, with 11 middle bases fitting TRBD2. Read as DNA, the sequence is TGTGCCGGCAGCTCGGGACTAGCGGTCTACACCGGGGAGCTGTTTTTT. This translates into CAGSSGLAVYTGELFF. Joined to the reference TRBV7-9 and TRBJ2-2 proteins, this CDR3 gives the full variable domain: DTGVSQNPRHKITKRGQNVTFRCDPISEHNRLYWYRQTLGQGPEFLTYFQNEAQLEKSRLLSDRFSAERPKGSFSTLEIQRTEQGDSAMYLCAGSSGLAVYTGELFFGEGSRLTVL.